Each of the 14 T cell receptor beta chains below was sequenced from the same sample in a study of a mutant IDH1 vaccine in newly diagnosed glioma. TCRdb's copy holds only in-frame clones and misses some; the assay was immunoSEQ multiplex PCR. The data show about 56,000 clones, with 70% to 85% seen just once and less than 6.5% held by the top ten. Their antigen targets remain unknown. This sample's time point: week 47, end of study. Vaccination comprised doses that each held 300 ug of mutant IDH1 20-mer peptide, plus topical imiquimod. Sequenced here: PBMCs, sampled from a glioma patient whose treatment included an IDH1 peptide vaccine. Every receptor here comes from a man aged 50-59 years with glioma.

J is TRBJ1-1 and V is TRBV15; 7 bases are a match to TRBD1. Trimming took 2 bases from V and 3 from J; bases not matched to a gene: 6. The V gene's germline CDR1 is LNHNV and CDR2 YYDKDF (reference sequence). The CDR3 sequence is 15 residues long. CDR3 nucleotide sequence: TGTGCCACCAGCAGAAACAGGGGAGCTGACACTGAAGCTTTCTTT. Amino acids: CATSRNRGADTEAFF.

The V gene is TRBV5-1, the J gene TRBJ1-2, with no clear D. Trimming took off 2 bases at V and 4 bases at J, with 12 bases between the two ends. CDR1 SGHRS and CDR2 YFSETQ come from the germline V gene. The CDR3 length is 14 residues. The DNA for the CDR3 is TGCGCCAGCAGCTTTAGGTTAGAAGGCTATGGCTACACCTTC. It encodes CASSFRLEGYGYTF. The full variable domain, its missing parts supplied by reference TRBV5-1 and TRBJ1-2, is KAGVTQTPRYLIKTRGQQVTLSCSPISGHRSVSWYQQTPGQGLQFLFEYFSETQRNKGNFPGRFSGRQFSNSRSEMNVSTLELGDSALYLCASSFRLEGYGYTFGSGTRLTVV.

This sequence joins TRBV28 and TRBJ2-7; TRBD2 matches 12 bases. This CDR3 is 16 amino acids long. Germline lookup yields CDR1 MDHEN and CDR2 SYDVKM. Trimming cost V 3 bases and J 1 base; bases outside gene matches: 4. DNA for the CDR3: TGTGCCAGCAGTTTTTCTAGCGGGGGGGCGTCCTACGAGCAGTACTTC. Its protein is CASSFSSGGASYEQYF.

This clone is a singleton in its sample. This chain connects TRBV7-8 to TRBJ2-7, with a possible D match to TRBD1 (6 bases). The germline V and J ends were trimmed by 2 bases and 2 bases, with 7 bases remaining between them. Germline CDR1 and CDR2: SGHVS and FQNEAQ. This CDR3 region has 13 residues. This CDR3 reads CASSLNRAYEQYF. Here the CDR3 DNA reads TGTGCCAGCAGCTTAAACAGGGCCTACGAGCAGTACTTC.

The chain employs TRBV5-1 and TRBJ2-1; D possibly corresponds to TRBD2 (5 bases). CDR3 length: 15 amino acids. CDR1 is SGHRS, CDR2 YFSETQ, per germline. The V end lost 4 bases, the J end lost 2 bases, and 13 bases lay between the germline ends. The CDR3 DNA follows: TGCGCCAGCAGCCAGGACTCTAGGACCTACAATGAGCAGTTCTTC. Protein sequence: CASSQDSRTYNEQFF.

This clone was observed a few times. The chain employs TRBV11-2 and TRBJ1-4, with D uncertain. The CDR3 extends over 13 amino acids. Per the germline V gene, CDR1 is SGHAT and CDR2 is FQNNGV. V gave up 1 base and J gave up 7 bases, with 7 bases separating them. CDR3: CASSLGLAEKLFF. The CDR3 DNA reads as TGTGCCAGCAGCTTAGGGTTGGCTGAAAAACTGTTTTTT.

The chain couples TRBV7-9 to TRBJ1-1; 7 bases agree with TRBD1. Germline lookup yields CDR1 SEHNR and CDR2 FQNEAQ (reference sequence). This CDR3 spans 16 amino acids. After removal of 5 bases from V and 5 bases from J, the junction contained 14 bases not matched to a gene. The CDR3 region has the DNA TGTGCCAGCAGCCCCTCACTGACAGGGCGTGGGACTGAAGCTTTCTTT. Its protein product is CASSPSLTGRGTEAFF.

The V and J genes are TRBV5-1 and TRBJ1-1, with 10 bases that match TRBD1. The CDR3 consists of 14 residues. Germline values: CDR1 SGHRS, CDR2 YFSETQ. With V trimmed by 4 bases and J by 5 bases, 5 bases remained unmatched. The CDR3 coding sequence is TGCGCCAGCAGCGCCGACAGGGGGCGTACTGAAGCTTTCTTT. Amino acids: CASSADRGRTEAFF.

This clone was seen once. The chain couples TRBV4-2 to TRBJ1-2; D might be TRBD1 (5 bases). Trimming took off 1 base at V and 8 bases at J, with 23 bases between the two ends. Germline V gives CDR1 LGHNA, CDR2 YNFKEQ. The CDR3 has 17 amino acids. CDR3 amino acids: CASSQAGRGRPQGGYTF. The CDR3 region has the DNA TGTGCCAGCAGCCAAGCGGGCAGAGGGAGGCCCCAGGGCGGCTACACCTTC.

The J gene is TRBJ2-5, the V gene TRBV7-8; 11 nucleotides agree with TRBD2. V was pared by 3 bases and J by 1 base, with 4 bases of the junction left unmatched. Germline lookup yields CDR1 SGHVS and CDR2 FQNEAQ. The CDR3 contains 16 residues. CDR3 amino acids: CASSFRSGGAQETQYF. In nucleotides, the CDR3 is TGTGCCAGCAGCTTCCGTAGCGGGGGGGCCCAAGAGACCCAGTACTTC.

The rearrangement joins TRBV9 to TRBJ2-6, with TRBD2 identical over 7 bases. The length of the CDR3 is 17 residues. Looked up from germline, CDR1 is SGDLS and CDR2 is YYNGEE. J was trimmed by 2 bases and V by 4 bases; bases with no gene match: 9. This chain's CDR3 is CASSPLGGTTGANVLTF. The CDR3 coding sequence is TGTGCCAGCAGCCCCTTGGGAGGGACGACTGGGGCCAACGTCCTGACTTTC.

This sequence joins TRBV4-2 and TRBJ2-2; 14 bases agree with TRBD2. Per the germline V gene, CDR1 is LGHNA and CDR2 is YNFKEQ. The CDR3 covers 15 residues. The V gene end was trimmed by 4 bases and the J gene end by 8 bases; junction bases not matched to a gene: 3. CDR3 loop: CASSPGTSGGGELFF. The CDR3 nucleotides read TGTGCCAGCAGCCCAGGGACTAGCGGGGGTGGGGAGCTGTTTTTT.

This chain joins TRBV7-9 and TRBJ2-1, with TRBD1 matching over 12 bases. The V segment lost 4 bases and the J segment 8 bases; nucleotides outside the gene matches: 6. The CDR3 is made up of 15 amino acids. Germline values: CDR1 SEHNR, CDR2 FQNEAQ (reference sequence). The CDR3 here is CASSSPGQGAYEQFF. DNA of the CDR3: TGTGCCAGCAGCTCTCCGGGACAGGGGGCCTATGAGCAGTTCTTC.

The chain recombines TRBV10-3 with TRBJ1-1, with 7 bases that match TRBD1. This CDR3 has 14 amino acids. Germline V gene data show CDR1 as ENHRY and CDR2 as SYGVKD. J was trimmed by 1 base and V by 6 bases; bases with no gene match: 5. The CDR3 loop is CAIRTGEGNTEAFF. The CDR3 bases are TGTGCCATCAGAACAGGGGAGGGGAACACTGAAGCTTTCTTT.